This TCR beta chain comes out of a study of HIV-infected children after antiretroviral therapy interruption. About the study: Recorded EBV and CMV exposure existed for most children. Notes on the study in general: Naive CD4+ Gini coefficient rose by interruption end, suggesting clonal expansion.

RNA-based 3' RACE libraries used unique molecular identifiers. TCRdb fed the 3' RACE reads into MiXCR, producing one record per CDR3 protein. This sample yields about 50,000 distinct CDR3 sequences, of which about 4.3% are seen a single time; 0.7% belongs to the top ten. Treatment meaning: PENTA 11 planned treatment interruption arm or continuous ART arm. At least 24 weeks of at least three-drug ART, in children 2 to 15 years. At least ten counts were recorded for this clonotype. Its antigen is currently unknown. The length of the CDR3 is 12 residues. Trimming pared 6 bases from V and 4 bases from J, leaving 9 bases between.

The chain combines TRBV12-3 or TRBV12-4 with TRBJ2-5; no definite D call. Sample: CD45RA+ CD4+ T cells from PBMCs, pooled from several time points, taken from a donor given antiretroviral therapy, either interrupted or continuous. Described subset: naive CD4+ CD45RA+ CD45RO- T cells. The sequence derives from a pool of human donors with HIV. Here the CDR3 reads CASSLLGETQYF. The CDR3 bases are TGTGCCAGCAGCCTTTTGGGAGAGACCCAGTACTTC.